This is a list of T cell receptor beta chains from one sample in a study of T cell responses to AZD1222 COVID-19 vaccine. The data were produced by immunoSEQ multiplex PCR, yet TCRdb's version contains in-frame clones alone and is incomplete. The sample records 100,000 or so clones, 92% being singletons. Source: peripheral blood, taken on day 0 of AZD1222 vaccination. The receptors come from an adult in good health. Both conserved end residues are part of each CDR3. D genes are given only for firm matches. Not all rows give a size; the values are once, few, many and, for expanded clones, a class.

D: .; J: TRBJ2-1; size: .; V: TRBV11-3; DNA: TGTGCCAGCAGCGCCCAGCGGTACAATGAGCAGTTCTTC; CDR3: CASSAQRYNEQFF
D: .; J: TRBJ2-2; size: .; V: TRBV11-2; DNA: TGTGCCAGCACCTTGGATATGGGGTCCGGGGAGCTGTTTTTT; CDR3: CASTLDMGSGELFF
D: .; J: TRBJ2-3; size: .; V: TRBV19; DNA: TGTGCCAGTAGGCCCTCGACGTTAAGCACAGATACGCAGTATTTT; CDR3: CASRPSTLSTDTQYF
D: .; J: TRBJ1-1; size: .; V: TRBV15; DNA: TGTGCCACCAGCAGAGACCTTACTAACACTGAAGCTTTCTTT; CDR3: CATSRDLTNTEAFF
D: .; J: TRBJ2-2; size: .; V: TRBV28; DNA: TGTGCCAGCAGCTCGGCGGACCCCCGGGAGCTGTTTTTT; CDR3: CASSSADPRELFF
D: .; J: TRBJ1-4; size: .; V: TRBV3-1/TRBV3-2; DNA: TGTGCCAGCAGCCAAGGAGGGAGCCTGTTTTTT; CDR3: CASSQGGSLFF
D: .; J: TRBJ2-5; size: .; V: TRBV7-6; DNA: TGTGCCAGCAGCTTAGCGGGGGGGGCGAGGGAGACCCAGTACTTC; CDR3: CASSLAGGARETQYF
D: .; J: TRBJ1-1; size: .; V: TRBV11-2; DNA: TGTGCCAGCAGCTGGGGGACGGGGACCACTGAAGCTTTCTTT; CDR3: CASSWGTGTTEAFF
D: .; J: TRBJ1-1; size: .; V: TRBV30; DNA: TGTGCCTGGATCAATAACCGTGAAGCTTTCTTT; CDR3: CAWINNREAFF
D: .; J: TRBJ2-3; size: few; V: TRBV5-1; DNA: TGCGCCAGCAGCAAGGAGGGCCCCACAGATACGCAGTATTTT; CDR3: CASSKEGPTDTQYF
D: .; J: TRBJ1-5; size: .; V: TRBV4-2; DNA: TGTGCCAGCAGCCAAGATCGTCGGGCAAATCAGCCCCAGCATTTT; CDR3: CASSQDRRANQPQHF
D: .; J: TRBJ2-2; size: once; V: TRBV4-2; DNA: TGTGCCAGCAGCCAATGGACTTCCTACACCGGGGAGCTGTTTTTT; CDR3: CASSQWTSYTGELFF
D: .; J: TRBJ1-4; size: .; V: TRBV19; DNA: TGTGCCAGTAGTATAGGCGCCGGACCTGCAACTAATGAAAAACTGTTTTTT; CDR3: CASSIGAGPATNEKLFF
D: TRBD1; J: TRBJ2-1; size: .; V: TRBV29-1; DNA: TGCAGCGCTCACACAGGGGGCTCCTACAATGAGCAGTTCTTC; CDR3: CSAHTGGSYNEQFF
D: .; J: TRBJ2-3; size: few; V: TRBV3-1/TRBV3-2; DNA: TGTGCCAGCAGCCAAGGACAGATTAGCACAGATACGCAGTATTTT; CDR3: CASSQGQISTDTQYF
D: TRBD1; J: TRBJ2-3; size: .; V: TRBV24-1; DNA: TGTGCCACACAGGGGTTTGGCACAGATACGCAGTATTTT; CDR3: CATQGFGTDTQYF
D: TRBD1; J: TRBJ2-5; size: .; V: TRBV28; DNA: TGTGCCAGCAGTGCGGCCGGGACAGGGGGCAGGAAGACCCAGTACTTC; CDR3: CASSAAGTGGRKTQYF
D: .; J: TRBJ2-1; size: .; V: TRBV3-1/TRBV3-2; DNA: TGTGCCAGCAGCCAAGATTCTACAGGGACCTCCTACAATGAGCAGTTCTTC; CDR3: CASSQDSTGTSYNEQFF
D: TRBD1; J: TRBJ1-1; size: .; V: TRBV7-3; DNA: TGTGCCAGCAGCTTAGGAGGGGGCCAGAACACTGAAGCTTTCTTT; CDR3: CASSLGGGQNTEAFF
D: .; J: TRBJ1-1; size: once; V: TRBV5-1; DNA: TGCGCCAGCAGCTTCCAGGGGCGAGACACTGAAGCTTTCTTT; CDR3: CASSFQGRDTEAFF
D: .; J: TRBJ2-5; size: .; V: TRBV18; DNA: TGTGCCAGCTCACCTGGGGGGAAGACCCAGTACTTC; CDR3: CASSPGGKTQYF
D: TRBD1; J: TRBJ2-1; size: .; V: TRBV10-3; DNA: TGTGCCATCAGAGGACAGGGGGAGCAGTTCTTC; CDR3: CAIRGQGEQFF
D: .; J: TRBJ2-4; size: .; V: TRBV30; DNA: TGTGCCTGGAGTCGGGATCGGATATTCAAAAACATTCAGTACTTC; CDR3: CAWSRDRIFKNIQYF
D: .; J: TRBJ2-1; size: .; V: TRBV6-4; DNA: TGTGCCAGCAGTGAAGGACCGGGTCCCTACAATGAGCAGTTCTTC; CDR3: CASSEGPGPYNEQFF
D: .; J: TRBJ2-2; size: .; V: TRBV11-2; DNA: TGTGCCAGCAGCTACCACGGGGCCGGGGAGCTGTTTTTT; CDR3: CASSYHGAGELFF
D: TRBD1; J: TRBJ2-5; size: .; V: TRBV7-9; DNA: TGTGCCAGCAGCCGAGGGGGCCGCCAAGAGACCCAGTACTTC; CDR3: CASSRGGRQETQYF